Each of the 27 T cell receptor beta chains below was sequenced from the same sample in a study of blood T cell repertoires in COVID-19. Sequencing used immunoSEQ multiplex PCR; TCRdb keeps in-frame clones, though not all of them. The sample includes some 240,000 clones, 84% of them seen just once. What was sequenced was peripheral blood. These receptors were taken from a middle-aged woman who had recovered from COVID-19.

The chain couples TRBV6-5 to TRBJ2-7; weak D call: TRBD1 (6 bases). The germline CDR1 and CDR2 sequences are MNHEY and SVGAGI. The CDR3 spans 14 residues. V lost 2 bases to trimming and J lost 0 bases, with 8 bases between them. The DNA of the CDR3 is TGTGCCAGCAGTTACCGGGACAACTCCTACGAGCAGTACTTC. Residues: CASSYRDNSYEQYF.

The chain is built from TRBV27 and TRBJ2-1, with no clear D. CDR1 is MNHEY and CDR2 is SMNVEV in the germline V gene (reference sequence). There are 13 residues in the CDR3. V was pared by 7 bases and J by 4 bases, with 11 bases between. The CDR3 sequence is CASKSLLYNEQFF. DNA for the CDR3: TGTGCCAGCAAGTCTCTACTTTACAATGAGCAGTTCTTC.

V and J are TRBV2 and TRBJ1-4; maybe TRBD1 (5 bases). Germline loops: CDR1 SNHLY, CDR2 FYNNEI. The V end was cut by 8 bases, the J end by 7 bases, with 14 bases between. CDR3 length: 13 amino acids. CDR3 loop: CASHGAGLEKLFF. CDR3 DNA: TGTGCCAGCCATGGGGCAGGGCTTGAAAAACTGTTTTTT.

The V call is TRBV19, the J call TRBJ1-2; maybe TRBD1 (5 bases). V was pared by 5 bases and J by 0 bases, with 13 bases between. The CDR3 extends over 15 amino acids. CDR1 is LNHDA and CDR2 is SQIVND in the germline V gene (reference sequence). Here the CDR3 DNA reads TGTGCCAGTAGTGTCCAGGGCGGAGCTAACTATGGCTACACCTTC. It encodes CASSVQGGANYGYTF.

The V and J genes are TRBV6-5 and TRBJ1-6; D is unclear. This CDR3 contains 13 residues. CDR1 MNHEY and CDR2 SVGAGI come from the germline V gene. V dropped 3 bases and J dropped 5 bases, with 5 bases sitting between them. The CDR3 sequence is CASSYRDNSPLHF. DNA of the CDR3: TGTGCCAGCAGTTATCGGGATAATTCACCCCTCCACTTT.

The V call is TRBV10-3, the J call TRBJ2-1, with 8 bases that match TRBD1. Germline CDR1 and CDR2: ENHRY and SYGVKD. CDR3 length: 14 amino acids. The ends lost 10 bases at V and 8 bases at J; junction bases unmatched: 13. The CDR3 spells CATSTGARSHEQFF. The DNA of the CDR3 is TGTGCCACCTCGACAGGGGCCCGTTCCCATGAGCAGTTCTTC.

This clone was counted once. The chain carries TRBV18 and TRBJ1-2; 7 bases align to TRBD1. J gave up 6 bases and V 2 bases, and 6 bases lay outside the gene matches. This CDR3 is built from 14 residues. Germline V gene data show CDR1 as KGHSH and CDR2 as LQKENI. In DNA, the CDR3 is TGTGCCAGCTCACCAAATGAAGGGGGCGATGGCTACACCTTC. Protein sequence: CASSPNEGGDGYTF. The entire variable domain, with the rest obtained from reference TRBV18 and TRBJ1-2, is as follows: NAGVMQNPRHLVRRRGQEARLRCSPMKGHSHVYWYRQLPEEGLKFMVYLQKENIIDESGMPKERFSAEFPKEGPSILRIQQVVRGDSAAYFCASSPNEGGDGYTFGSGTRLTVV.

The J gene is TRBJ1-1, the V gene TRBV28, with 10 bases identical to TRBD1. Per germline, CDR1 MDHEN and CDR2 SYDVKM. The CDR3 covers 13 residues. V shed 6 bases and J 7 bases; nucleotides not matched to a gene: 5. For the CDR3, the DNA is TGTGCCAGCAGCCCTGGACAGGGGGGTGAAGCTTTCTTT. Amino acids: CASSPGQGGEAFF.

This sequence joins TRBV24-1 and TRBJ1-1; a weak D match, TRBD1 (5 bases). The CDR3 consists of 14 residues. CDR1 and CDR2 from the germline V gene are KGHDR and SFDVKD. The germline V and J ends were trimmed by 5 bases and 0 bases, with 9 bases remaining between them. CDR3 nucleotides: TGTGCCACCAGTGCAGGGATTATGAACACTGAAGCTTTCTTT. Residues: CATSAGIMNTEAFF.

This rearrangement joins TRBV28 to TRBJ1-2; D call uncertain. Germline values: CDR1 MDHEN, CDR2 SYDVKM. The CDR3 is 14 amino acids. V was clipped by 2 bases and J by 8 bases, with 15 bases between them. CDR3 bases: TGTGCCAGCAGTTTACGGCCAGTATGGAGGGGCTACACCTTC. Translated, it gives CASSLRPVWRGYTF.

This chain joins TRBV5-4 and TRBJ2-3; 12 nucleotides match TRBD2. The trim removed 4 bases at V and 4 bases at J, leaving 7 bases unmatched. This CDR3 spans 16 amino acids. The germline gives CDR1 SGHNT, CDR2 YYREEE (reference sequence). The CDR3 sequence: CASSPAASGGADTQYF. The CDR3, as DNA: TGTGCCAGCAGCCCTGCGGCTAGCGGGGGGGCAGATACGCAGTATTTT.

On this clone itself: The identical CDR3 is also encoded by other nucleotide sequences in the sample. The rearrangement links TRBV15 to TRBJ2-5; TRBD2 might be the D (6 bases). The CDR3 contains 13 residues. Trimming pared 0 bases from V and 5 bases from J, leaving 7 bases between. In germline, CDR1 is LNHNV, CDR2 YYDKDF (reference sequence). This CDR3 is CATSRERGETQYF. The CDR3, as DNA: TGTGCCACCAGCAGAGAACGGGGGGAGACCCAGTACTTC.

The gene calls are TRBV6-2 or TRBV6-3 and TRBJ2-3, with D possibly TRBD2 on 6 matching bases. Trimming took 4 bases from V and 3 from J, leaving 14 bases between them. CDR3 length: 15 amino acids. CDR1 and CDR2 from the germline V gene are MNHEY and SVGEGT. This CDR3 is CASSFAAGPTDTQYF. Here the CDR3 DNA reads TGTGCCAGCAGTTTTGCGGCGGGGCCAACAGATACGCAGTATTTT.

This clone has at least ten counts. This chain links TRBV5-1 with TRBJ2-7; 8 nucleotides match TRBD1. The germline gives CDR1 SGHRS, CDR2 YFSETQ. The V segment lost 0 bases and the J segment 7 bases; nucleotides outside the gene matches: 9. There are 15 residues in the CDR3. CDR3 bases: TGCGCCAGCAGCTTGGTGTCTCAGGGGGCCAGAGAGCAGTACTTC. Amino acid sequence: CASSLVSQGAREQYF. Looking up the rest from reference TRBV5-1 and TRBJ2-7 gives the full variable domain: KAGVTQTPRYLIKTRGQQVTLSCSPISGHRSVSWYQQTPGQGLQFLFEYFSETQRNKGNFPGRFSGRQFSNSRSEMNVSTLELGDSALYLCASSLVSQGAREQYFGPGTRLTVT.

The chain carries TRBV29-1 and TRBJ2-3; D unresolved. The CDR3 is made up of 14 amino acids. The V end lost 1 base, the J end lost 3 bases, and 11 bases lay between the germline ends. CDR1 is SQVTM and CDR2 is ANQGSEA in the germline V gene. The CDR3 here is CSVEGTPKTDTQYF. In DNA form, the CDR3 reads TGCAGCGTTGAAGGCACACCGAAAACAGATACGCAGTATTTT.

The V and J genes are TRBV7-6 and TRBJ2-2, with 8 bases lining up with TRBD1. The germline V gene has CDR1 SGHVS and CDR2 FNYEAQ. The CDR3 is 16 residues long. J lost 0 bases, V lost 4 bases, and 4 bases had no gene match. CDR3 bases: TGTGCCAGCAGCTCACAGGGGGACGCGAACACCGGGGAGCTGTTTTTT. Protein product: CASSSQGDANTGELFF. The variable domain in full, completed from reference TRBV7-6 and TRBJ2-2, reads GAGVSQSPRYKVTKRGQDVALRCDPISGHVSLYWYRQALGQGPEFLTYFNYEAQQDKSGLPNDRFSAERPEGSISTLTIQRTEQRDSAMYRCASSSQGDANTGELFFGEGSRLTVL.

This clone has more than one count but fewer than ten. The genes are TRBV6-5 and TRBJ1-1; D is unresolved. In germline, CDR1 is MNHEY, CDR2 SVGAGI. Trimming took 5 bases from V and 0 from J, leaving 7 bases between them. The CDR3 is 13 amino acids. The CDR3 sequence is CASSTSVNTEAFF. Here the CDR3 DNA reads TGTGCCAGCAGTACCTCAGTGAACACTGAAGCTTTCTTT.

This sequence joins TRBV6-5 and TRBJ1-5; possible D gene TRBD1, 6 bases. Trimming cost V 10 bases and J 3 bases, with 13 bases left between them. CDR1 MNHEY and CDR2 SVGAGI come from the germline V gene. This CDR3 contains 13 residues. CDR3 DNA: TGTGCCACCCGCCGGGACACCAATCAGCCCCAGCATTTT. Protein: CATRRDTNQPQHF.

The genes are TRBV28 and TRBJ1-1; TRBD1 is a possible D gene (5 bases). The CDR3 runs 12 residues. Germline loops: CDR1 MDHEN, CDR2 SYDVKM. Trimming left V 5 bases short and J 11 bases short, with 15 bases between. The CDR3 protein is CASSLQGPAAFF. The CDR3 DNA is TGTGCCAGCAGTCTTCAGGGCCCTGCGGCTTTCTTT.

DNA of the CDR3: TGTGCCAGCAGGATCCCGGGGGGTGGATACACTGAAGCTTTCTTT. Translating it yields CASRIPGGGYTEAFF. This chain joins TRBV6-5 and TRBJ1-1; D is possibly TRBD1 (5 bases). Germline values: CDR1 MNHEY, CDR2 SVGAGI. Between the trimmed V and J ends, which lost 6 bases and 3 bases, there was a span of 17 bases. This CDR3 is built from 15 residues.

The V and J genes are TRBV30 and TRBJ1-3; a weak D match, TRBD1 (6 bases). V lost 0 bases, J lost 0 bases, and 18 bases lay in between. The CDR3 runs to 18 residues. The germline gives CDR1 GTSNPN, CDR2 SVGIG (reference sequence). This CDR3 is CAWSVNLGGHHSGNTIYF. The CDR3 DNA follows: TGTGCCTGGAGTGTTAATCTTGGGGGACACCACTCTGGAAACACCATATATTTT. The whole variable domain, filled in from reference TRBV30 and TRBJ1-3, reads SQTIHQWPATLVQPVGSPLSLECTVEGTSNPNLYWYRQAAGRGLQLLFYSVGIGQISSEVPQNLSASRPQDRQFILSSKKLLLSDSGFYLCAWSVNLGGHHSGNTIYFGEGSWLTVV.

The chain recombines TRBV7-9 with TRBJ2-5; 9 nucleotides agree with TRBD1. This CDR3 is 13 amino acids long. Trimming took 4 bases from V and 5 from J; bases not matched to a gene: 2. Germline V gene sequence: CDR1 SEHNR, CDR2 FQNEAQ (reference sequence). The CDR3 protein is CASSYGTGETQYF. For the CDR3, the DNA is TGTGCCAGCAGCTACGGGACAGGGGAGACCCAGTACTTC. The full variable domain, with the rest looked up from reference TRBV7-9 and TRBJ2-5, is DTGVSQNPRHKITKRGQNVTFRCDPISEHNRLYWYRQTLGQGPEFLTYFQNEAQLEKSRLLSDRFSAERPKGSFSTLEIQRTEQGDSAMYLCASSYGTGETQYFGPGTRLLVL.

V gene TRBV5-6 combines with J gene TRBJ2-7; 7 nucleotides agree with TRBD1. The V gene end was trimmed by 5 bases and the J gene end by 3 bases; junction bases not matched to a gene: 11. This CDR3 has 15 amino acids. CDR1 SGHDT and CDR2 YYEEEE come from the germline V gene. CDR3 in DNA: TGTGCCAGCAGAAGAGGCTACCGGGACAGCTACGAGCAGTACTTC. This gives the protein CASRRGYRDSYEQYF. Supplemented by reference TRBV5-6 and TRBJ2-7, the full variable domain reads DAGVTQSPTHLIKTRGQQVTLRCSPKSGHDTVSWYQQALGQGPQFIFQYYEEEERQRGNFPDRFSGHQFPNYSSELNVNALLLGDSALYLCASRRGYRDSYEQYFGPGTRLTVT.

This rearrangement joins TRBV30 to TRBJ2-7, with D unresolved. The CDR3 runs to 11 residues. V lost 8 bases and J lost 1, with 9 bases in between. The germline gives CDR1 GTSNPN, CDR2 SVGIG (reference sequence). The CDR3 region has the DNA TGTGCCGCCGACAAATCCTACGAGCAGTACTTC. This sequence encodes CAADKSYEQYF.

The V call is TRBV6-1, the J call TRBJ1-3; 7 positions agree with TRBD1. After removal of 0 bases from V and 0 bases from J, the junction contained 5 bases not matched to a gene. Germline V gene sequence: CDR1 MNHNS, CDR2 SASEGT. The length of the CDR3 is 17 residues. CDR3 amino acids: CASSEAWGQSSGNTIYF. In nucleotides, the CDR3 is TGTGCCAGCAGTGAAGCTTGGGGACAGAGCTCTGGAAACACCATATATTTT.

This chain joins TRBV12-2 and TRBJ1-4. TRBV12-2 is designated a pseudogene. The CDR3 is 17 amino acids. CDR3 DNA sequence: TGTGCAAGTCGCACGACCATCGGGAATGCAACTAATGAAAAACTGTTTTTT. It translates to CASRTTIGNATNEKLFF.

The chain carries TRBV14 and TRBJ2-6, with a tentative D call TRBD1 (5 bases). The CDR3 is 15 amino acids. Trimming pared 1 base from V and 2 bases from J, leaving 6 bases between. Germline V gives CDR1 SGHDN, CDR2 FVKESK. CDR3 region: CASSQVGAGANVLTF. The CDR3 DNA reads TGTGCCAGCAGCCAAGTAGGGGCTGGGGCCAACGTCCTGACTTTC.